Sequencing of this TCR beta chain was carried out in a study of CD8 T cells in Susac syndrome. The V gene end was trimmed by 2 bases and the J gene end by 2 bases; junction bases not matched to a gene: 3. Germline CDR1 MNHEY, CDR2 SVGAGI. The CDR3 totals 15 residues. CD8+ and CD4+ T cells circulating in blood were sequenced for TCR beta. The multiple sclerosis controls were treatment-naive patients with relapsing-remitting disease that was stable or active. Negative isolation yielded CD4+ and CD8+ T cells, and FACS enriched TEMRA cells. RNA was extracted with the RNeasy kit, and a quantity of about 0.45 to 1 ug was reverse transcribed using random hexamers. It was immunoSEQ multiplex PCR that amplified TCR beta CDR3 across 54 Vbeta and 13 Jbeta. Each CDR3 protein is one row after TCRdb ran MiXCR on the immunoSEQ multiplex PCR reads. The table has around 180,000 distinct CDR3 sequences, almost 96% seen once.

What was sequenced was CD4+ T cells from PBMCs. J is TRBJ2-7 and V is TRBV6-5; 10 bases fit TRBD2. The TCR was taken from a human donor with multiple sclerosis. The CDR3 DNA sequence: TGTGCCAGCAGTTACCAGCTAGCGGGGGCCTACGAGCAGTACTTC. Its translation is CASSYQLAGAYEQYF.